This paragraph covers one T cell receptor (beta chain) sequence. Its antigen is unknown. Construction of the TCRbeta library involved unique molecular identifiers. Each CDR3 protein gets one entry after TCRdb re-called the PCR reads with MiXCR. Of 530,000 or so distinct CDR3 sequences in the sample, 25% to 30% are singletons; the top ten hold 36%. Looked up from germline, CDR1 is KGHDR and CDR2 is SFDVKD. The CDR3 is 15 amino acids. V gave up 2 bases and J gave up 7 bases, with 11 bases separating them. These data are taken from a study of T-cell reconstitution after alpha-beta-depleted transplantation in children. Findings and limits, study-wide: Surviving recipient T cells and thymic progenitors produced the high day-60 TCRbeta diversity seen in some patients. At around two months after transplant, the alpha-beta T cells were reportedly derived from several hundred expanded clones that came from non-depleted graft cells.

The sequence derives from a boy under two years old with Wiskott-Aldrich syndrome, due to receive a stem cell transplant. The input for sequencing was PBMCs, taken before TCRalphabeta/CD19-depleted stem cell transplant. The chain uses TRBV24-1 and TRBJ1-6; D is possibly TRBD1 (6 bases). The DNA of the CDR3 is TGTGCCACCAGTGATTCTAAAAGGGGGAATTCACCCCTCCACTTT. Encoded protein: CATSDSKRGNSPLHF.